Presented here are 10 T cell receptor beta chains from one specimen sequenced in a study of a mutant IDH1 vaccine in newly diagnosed glioma (dated by TCRdb to the early 2020s). The library was produced with the immunoSEQ multiplex PCR assay. TCRdb stores this immuneACCESS table with in-frame sequences only. Part of the clones is absent; in the studies checked, under half of the shortfall reflects unresolved V genes, and no reason is known for the rest. The sample table contains about 30,000 clones; only one count was recorded for about four fifths of them. Approximately 24% of the sample belongs to the ten largest clones. No antigen is known for these receptors. This specimen's time point label, per the study, means: week 5, during vaccination. Every vaccine dose consisted of 300 ug of a 20-mer mutant IDH1 peptide in Montanide, administered subcutaneously together with topical imiquimod. The sample consisted of PBMCs, taken from a glioma patient whose treatment included an IDH1 peptide vaccine. Every receptor here comes from a man in his thirties or forties with glioma.

The chain couples TRBV19 to TRBJ1-5, with D uncertain. This CDR3 region has 16 residues. V was clipped by 6 bases and J by 1 base, with 16 bases between them. The germline V gene has CDR1 LNHDA and CDR2 SQIVND (reference sequence). Here the CDR3 reads CASSGPTKGSNQPQHF. In nucleotides, the CDR3 is TGTGCCAGTAGCGGACCAACCAAGGGAAGCAATCAGCCCCAGCATTTT.

V gene TRBV11-2 combines with J gene TRBJ2-1; 10 bases line up with TRBD2. The CDR3 consists of 15 residues. After removal of 3 bases from V and 5 bases from J, the junction contained 4 bases not matched to a gene. In germline, CDR1 is SGHAT, CDR2 FQNNGV. The CDR3: CASSFSGRRHNEQFF. The CDR3 DNA follows: TGTGCCAGCAGCTTTAGCGGGAGGCGCCACAATGAGCAGTTCTTC.

This chain uses TRBV6-5 with TRBJ1-1, with unresolved D. The CDR3 contains 13 residues. Trimming pared 6 bases from V and 5 bases from J, leaving 13 bases between. Germline V lookup: CDR1 MNHEY, CDR2 SVGAGI. The CDR3 bases are TGTGCCAGCAGCCTGGCACGCGGGACTGAAGCTTTCTTT. This gives the protein CASSLARGTEAFF.

The rearrangement links TRBV4-1 to TRBJ2-2, with TRBD1 matching 7 bases. CDR3 length equals 16 residues. Germline-derived CDR1 and CDR2 are MGHRA and YSYEKL. V lost 1 base, J lost 6 bases, and 8 bases stayed unmatched. The CDR3 protein is CASSQVKTGEPGELFF. Written as DNA, the CDR3 is TGCGCCAGCAGCCAAGTGAAAACAGGGGAGCCCGGGGAGCTGTTTTTT.

This chain links TRBV9 with TRBJ2-1; 12 nucleotides agree with TRBD2. The trim removed 0 bases at V and 8 bases at J, leaving 6 bases unmatched. Germline CDR1 reads SGDLS; CDR2 reads YYNGEE. The CDR3 is 16 residues long. This CDR3 reads CASSVETSGSRDEQFF. In nucleotides, the CDR3 is TGTGCCAGCAGCGTAGAGACTAGCGGGAGTCGGGATGAGCAGTTCTTC.

The genes are TRBV6-5 and TRBJ2-2; D is undetermined. V gave up 2 bases and J gave up 6 bases, with 7 bases separating them. This CDR3 spans 13 amino acids. Germline V lookup: CDR1 MNHEY, CDR2 SVGAGI. This CDR3 is CASSYVGAGELFF. The DNA for the CDR3 is TGTGCCAGCAGTTACGTTGGAGCCGGGGAGCTGTTTTTT.

The genes are TRBV27 and TRBJ1-2; TRBD1 agrees at 8 bases. V lost 5 bases and J lost 8; bases outside the gene matches: 4. Germline CDR1 is MNHEY and CDR2 is SMNVEV (reference sequence). The CDR3 spans 12 residues. The CDR3 nucleotides read TGTGCCAGCAGTACGACAGGGGTCGGCTACACCTTC. Amino acid sequence: CASSTTGVGYTF.

V usage is TRBV7-9 and J usage is TRBJ1-1; 8 bases are a match to TRBD1. With 8 bases clipped from V and 6 bases from J, the junction kept 2 bases outside the gene matches. In germline, CDR1 is SEHNR, CDR2 FQNEAQ (reference sequence). The CDR3 extends over 11 amino acids. DNA for the CDR3: TGTGCCAGCGACAGGGGAGCTGAAGCTTTCTTT. It yields the protein CASDRGAEAFF.

This clone was observed a handful of times. This rearrangement joins TRBV30 to TRBJ2-3; possibly TRBD2 for D (5 bases). V was shortened by 0 bases and J by 5 bases, with 9 bases between the two germline ends. The CDR3 is made up of 13 amino acids. The germline CDR1 and CDR2 sequences are GTSNPN and SVGIG (reference sequence). CDR3 DNA: TGTGCCTGGAGTGTAAATGAGGGAGATACGCAGTATTTT. This gives the protein CAWSVNEGDTQYF.

This clone was recorded a few times. The J gene is TRBJ1-3, the V gene TRBV5-1; D possibly corresponds to TRBD1 (5 bases). V lost 4 bases, J lost 0 bases, and 17 bases lay in between. The CDR3 is 17 residues long. From germline, CDR1 is SGHRS and CDR2 YFSETQ. DNA of the CDR3: TGCGCCAGCAGCCCATCCGGGACGGCACGCTCTGGAAACACCATATATTTT. It specifies CASSPSGTARSGNTIYF.